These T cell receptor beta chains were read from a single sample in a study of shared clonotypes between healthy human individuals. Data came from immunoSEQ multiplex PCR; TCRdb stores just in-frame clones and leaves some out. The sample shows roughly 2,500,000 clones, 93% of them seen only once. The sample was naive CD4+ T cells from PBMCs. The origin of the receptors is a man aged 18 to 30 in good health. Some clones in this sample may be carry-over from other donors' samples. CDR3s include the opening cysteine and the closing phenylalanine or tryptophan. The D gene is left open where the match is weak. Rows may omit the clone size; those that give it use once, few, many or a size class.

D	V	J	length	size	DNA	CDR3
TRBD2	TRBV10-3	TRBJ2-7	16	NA	TGTGCCATCAGCCCAAGCCCGACTAGCGGGGTCTACGAGCAGTACTTC	CAISPSPTSGVYEQYF
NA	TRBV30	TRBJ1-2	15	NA	TGTGCCTGGAGTAGGGGTGAGGGCAGGGGCCAAGGCTACACCTTC	CAWSRGEGRGQGYTF
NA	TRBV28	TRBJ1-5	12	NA	TGTGCCAGCAGTTTAGCCTGGTTGGCCCAGCATTTT	CASSLAWLAQHF
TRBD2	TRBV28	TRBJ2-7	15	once	TGTGCCAGCAGTTTAGGGCTAGCGGGAGGATACGAGCAGTACTTC	CASSLGLAGGYEQYF
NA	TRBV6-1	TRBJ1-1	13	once	TGTGCCAGCAGAAACACAGGGTGGACTGAAGCTTTCTTT	CASRNTGWTEAFF
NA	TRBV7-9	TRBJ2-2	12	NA	TGTGCCAGCAGCTACAGGGCCGGGGAGCTGTTTTTT	CASSYRAGELFF
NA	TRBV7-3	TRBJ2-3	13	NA	TGTGCCAGCAGCTTAACGAGTAGGGCAACGCAGTATTTT	CASSLTSRATQYF
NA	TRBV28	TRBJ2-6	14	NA	TGTGCCAGCAATCGGGGGTCTGGGGCCAACGTCCTGACTTTC	CASNRGSGANVLTF
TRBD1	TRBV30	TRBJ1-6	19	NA	TGTGCCTGGAGCTACGGACAGGGAATCACAGGTGGCTCGAGGTCACCCCTCCACTTT	CAWSYGQGITGGSRSPLHF
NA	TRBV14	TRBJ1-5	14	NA	TGTGCCAGCAGCCATACGGAGGTCGTAGGGCCCCAGCATTTT	CASSHTEVVGPQHF
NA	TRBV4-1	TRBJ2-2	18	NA	TGCGCCAGCAGCCAAGGCAAGGAGTCCTTCCGGGGTACCGGGGAGCTGTTTTTT	CASSQGKESFRGTGELFF
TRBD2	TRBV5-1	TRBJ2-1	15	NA	TGCGCCAGTACTCTAGCGGGAGAGGGTTACAATGAGCAGTTCTTC	CASTLAGEGYNEQFF
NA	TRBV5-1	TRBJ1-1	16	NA	TGCGCCAGCAGCTTGGTGCAGGGGCCTATTAACACTGAAGCTTTCTTT	CASSLVQGPINTEAFF
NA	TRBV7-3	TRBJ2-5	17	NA	TGTGCCAGCAGCTTATACGGCGCGGCTAGCCGGGGGGAGACCCAGTACTTC	CASSLYGAASRGETQYF
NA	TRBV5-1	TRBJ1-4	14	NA	TGCGCCAGCAGCTTGGAGGGTCGCGGTGAAAAACTGTTTTTT	CASSLEGRGEKLFF
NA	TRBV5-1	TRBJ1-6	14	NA	TGCGCCAGCAGGGACTCATTACGGAATTCACCCCTCCACTTT	CASRDSLRNSPLHF
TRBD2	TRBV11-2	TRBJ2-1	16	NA	TGTGCCAGCAGCCGAGTTACTAGCGGGATCTACAATGAGCAGTTCTTC	CASSRVTSGIYNEQFF
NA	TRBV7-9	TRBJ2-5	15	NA	TGTGCCAGCAGCTTTTCTTCTGCCCCATCGGAGACCCAGTACTTC	CASSFSSAPSETQYF
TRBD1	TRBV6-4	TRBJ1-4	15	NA	TGTGCCAGCAGTGGCTGGACAGGGCAAGATGAAAAACTGTTTTTT	CASSGWTGQDEKLFF
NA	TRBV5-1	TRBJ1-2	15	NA	TGCGCCAGCAGCTTGGCCCTCTTTTCAGGCGAAGGCTACACCTTC	CASSLALFSGEGYTF
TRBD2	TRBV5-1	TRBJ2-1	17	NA	TGCGCCAGCAGCCCGACACCTAGCGGGAGCTCCTACAATGAGCAGTTCTTC	CASSPTPSGSSYNEQFF
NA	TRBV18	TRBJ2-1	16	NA	TGTGCCAGCTCACCACGTTTGGGAGAGTGGGGCGATGAGCAGTTCTTC	CASSPRLGEWGDEQFF
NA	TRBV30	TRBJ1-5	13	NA	TGTGCCTGGACAGATAATAGCAATCAGCCCCAGCATTTT	CAWTDNSNQPQHF
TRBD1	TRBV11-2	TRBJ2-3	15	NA	TGTGCCAGCAGCGCGCCCCACTCCGGGACAGAATCGCAGTATTTT	CASSAPHSGTESQYF
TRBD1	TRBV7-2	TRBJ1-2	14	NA	TGTGCCAGCAGCTCTGACAGGGCCGTCTATGGCTACACCTTC	CASSSDRAVYGYTF
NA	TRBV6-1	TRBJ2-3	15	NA	TGTGCCAGCAGCCTTGGGGTCGGAGTGACAGATACGCAGTATTTT	CASSLGVGVTDTQYF
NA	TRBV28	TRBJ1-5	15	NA	TGTGCCAGCACGTGGGGCAGGTTGGTCAATCAGCCCCAGCATTTT	CASTWGRLVNQPQHF
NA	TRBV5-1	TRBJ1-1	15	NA	TGCGCCAGCTCGAGGGATCCCCCCGCCGGCACTGAAGCTTTCTTT	CASSRDPPAGTEAFF
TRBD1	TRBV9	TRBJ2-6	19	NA	TGTGCCAGCAGCAGACGCTATACAGGGGTCATCTCTGGGGCCAACGTCCTGACTTTC	CASSRRYTGVISGANVLTF
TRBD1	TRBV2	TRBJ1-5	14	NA	TGTGCCACCTCCCGGGACAGTAGCAATCAGCCCCAGCATTTT	CATSRDSSNQPQHF
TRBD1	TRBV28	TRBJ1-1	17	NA	TGTGCCAGCAGCGAACAGGGGAAAGAAGAGGTTCTAGCTGAAGCTTTCTTT	CASSEQGKEEVLAEAFF
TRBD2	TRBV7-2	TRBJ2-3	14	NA	TGTGCCAGCAGCTGGGACTACAACACAGATACGCAGTATTTT	CASSWDYNTDTQYF
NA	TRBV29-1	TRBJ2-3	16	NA	TGCAGCGTTCAGGGTTGGGCCGGCCTGGGGACAGATACGCAGTATTTT	CSVQGWAGLGTDTQYF
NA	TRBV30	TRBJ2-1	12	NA	TGTGCCTGGAGTGGGGCCGGGGGTGAGCAGTTCTTC	CAWSGAGGEQFF
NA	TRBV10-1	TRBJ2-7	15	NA	TGCGCCAGCAGTGATTCCACAGGGTCAGGCTACGAGCAGTACTTC	CASSDSTGSGYEQYF
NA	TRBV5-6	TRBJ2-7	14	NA	TGTGCCAGCAGCTTAGGGCTGACGAAAGACGAGCAGTACTTC	CASSLGLTKDEQYF
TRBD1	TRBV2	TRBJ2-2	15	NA	TGTGCCAGCAGTCGTCCCGGGACAGGGGCCGGGGAGCTGTTTTTT	CASSRPGTGAGELFF
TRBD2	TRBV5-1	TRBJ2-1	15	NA	TGCGCCAGCAGCCGGGGGGAGAACCTTTACAATGAGCAGTTCTTC	CASSRGENLYNEQFF
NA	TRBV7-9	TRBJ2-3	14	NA	TGTGCCAGCAGCTTAAGGGCGGGCACAGATACGCAGTATTTT	CASSLRAGTDTQYF
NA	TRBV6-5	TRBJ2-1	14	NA	TGTGCCAGCATTCGAGACTATGGGGGCAATGAGCAGTTCTTC	CASIRDYGGNEQFF
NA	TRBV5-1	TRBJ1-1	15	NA	TGCGCCAGCAGCTGGGCTGGCCGGATGAACACTGAAGCTTTCTTT	CASSWAGRMNTEAFF
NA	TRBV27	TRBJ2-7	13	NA	TGTGCCAGCAGTCTACTAAGGGGGTACGAGCAGTACTTC	CASSLLRGYEQYF